What follows are 6 T cell receptor beta chains derived from one specimen sequenced in a study of T cell repertoires in cytomegalovirus infection (dated by TCRdb to between 2018 and 2020). TCRdb lists the instrument as Illumina HiSeq 1500. TCRdb reworked the public reads: Q25 trimming with fastp, MiXCR clone assembly, productive beta chains retained. Each entry is one CDR3 protein sequence, shown with its most common DNA and genes. For this sample the table gives around 240,000 distinct CDR3 sequences, of which over 20% were detected only once. The ten largest clones add up to 18% of the sample. The sequenced material came from CD8+ T cells from PBMCs. These receptors all come from a human donor in good health (CMV status not recorded). Some clones in this sample may be carry-over from other donors' samples.

DNA of the CDR3: TGTGCCACCAGCGCAGGGAGCTCCTACAATGAGCAGTTCTTC. It codes for CATSAGSSYNEQFF. The gene calls are TRBV24-1 and TRBJ2-1; D tentatively fits TRBD1 or TRBD2 (5 bases each). Germline CDR1 is KGHDR and CDR2 is SFDVKD. Deletions cut 7 bases from V and 0 bases from J, with 9 bases between. The CDR3 is 14 residues long.

The chain joins TRBV28 to TRBJ2-2, with TRBD2 matching over 13 bases. The length of the CDR3 is 21 residues. Germline loops: CDR1 MDHEN, CDR2 SYDVKM. V lost 2 bases to trimming and J lost 3 bases; unmatched junction nucleotides: 15. The CDR3 here is CASSLPRTSGGAVSDTGELFF. The CDR3 DNA is TGTGCCAGCAGTTTACCTCGGACTAGCGGGGGTGCCGTGTCAGACACCGGGGAGCTGTTTTTT.

The chain couples TRBV2 to TRBJ2-7, with 11 positions matching TRBD2. Germline values: CDR1 SNHLY, CDR2 FYNNEI. V trimming: 4 bases; J trimming: 2 bases; junction bases outside the gene matches: 7. This CDR3 region has 16 residues. The CDR3: CASSATSGAFTYEQYF. The CDR3 nucleotides read TGTGCCAGCAGTGCGACTAGCGGGGCCTTCACCTACGAGCAGTACTTC. Combining the CDR3 with reference TRBV2 and TRBJ2-7 gives the whole variable domain EPEVTQTPSHQVTQMGQEVILRCVPISNHLYFYWYRQILGQKVEFLVSFYNNEISEKSEIFDDQFSVERPDGSNFTLKIRSTKLEDSAMYFCASSATSGAFTYEQYFGPGTRLTVT.

The chain joins TRBV7-6 to TRBJ1-1; D is perhaps TRBD1 (6 bases). The CDR3 has 12 residues. Trimming left V 4 bases short and J 8 bases short, with 11 bases between. Germline CDR1 SGHVS, CDR2 FNYEAQ. In DNA, the CDR3 is TGTGCCAGCAGCTCGGGACAACCCGAAGCTTTCTTT. This codes for CASSSGQPEAFF.

This clonotype was seen ten or more times. This sequence joins TRBV7-8 and TRBJ2-1; D gene uncertain. The CDR3 loop spans 11 amino acids. The germline CDR1 and CDR2 sequences are SGHVS and FQNEAQ. V lost 0 bases and J 10 bases, leaving 4 bases between the germline ends. CDR3 sequence reads: CASSLAEEQFF. Here the CDR3 DNA reads TGTGCCAGCAGCTTAGCGGAAGAGCAGTTCTTC.

This clonotype has only a few counts. This rearrangement joins TRBV14 to TRBJ2-7, with D uncertain. Trimming shortened V by 1 base and J by 5 bases, and 12 bases separated the two germline ends. CDR1 is SGHDN and CDR2 is FVKESK in the germline V gene. There are 14 residues in the CDR3. CDR3 amino acids: CASSQVLRAHEQYF. CDR3 coding DNA: TGTGCCAGCAGCCAAGTCCTTCGGGCCCACGAGCAGTACTTC.